One T cell receptor beta chain is described in this entry. These data originate in a study of blood T cell repertoires in COVID-19. Germline CDR1 SGDLS, CDR2 YYNGEE. This CDR3 is built from 14 residues. V shed 4 bases and J 1 base; nucleotides not matched to a gene: 2. Libraries were prepared by immunoSEQ multiplex PCR; TCRdb keeps only in-frame clonotypes and omits some of them. The sample lists fewer than 350,000 clones, under 95% occurring once. The rearrangement joins TRBV9 to TRBJ2-5; 9 positions agree with TRBD1. The source material was PBMCs or T cells enriched from blood (not recorded which). The sequence came from a middle-aged woman with acute COVID-19. The CDR3 loop reads CASSSTGGQETQYF. The CDR3 coding sequence is TGTGCCAGCAGCTCGACAGGGGGCCAAGAGACCCAGTACTTC.